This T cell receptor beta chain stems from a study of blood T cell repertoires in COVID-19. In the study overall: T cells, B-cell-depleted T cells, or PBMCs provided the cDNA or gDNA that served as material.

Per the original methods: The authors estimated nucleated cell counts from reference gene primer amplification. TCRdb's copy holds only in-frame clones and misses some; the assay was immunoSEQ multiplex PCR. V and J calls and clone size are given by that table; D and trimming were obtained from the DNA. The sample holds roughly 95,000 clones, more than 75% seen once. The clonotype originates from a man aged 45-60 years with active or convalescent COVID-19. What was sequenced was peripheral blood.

The CDR3 spells CASSPTSGGTDTQYF. The CDR3 DNA sequence: TGTGCCAGCAGCCCGACTAGCGGGGGCACAGATACGCAGTATTTT. This chain links TRBV14 with TRBJ2-3, with 11 nucleotides matching TRBD2. Per the germline V gene, CDR1 is SGHDN and CDR2 is FVKESK. V shed 4 bases and J 1 base; nucleotides not matched to a gene: 1. The CDR3 totals 15 residues.